A single TCR beta chain is shown here with its context. These data belong to a study of blood T cell repertoires in COVID-19. Turning to the study itself: Sample material is recorded as cDNA or gDNA derived from T cells, B-cell-depleted T cells, or PBMCs.

Participant age was roughly 18 to 89 years, and participants resided in fewer than 25 US areas. Within 2 weeks before study entry, exposed participants met a COVID-19 case. The CDR3 runs 15 residues. Germline loops: CDR1 SNHLY, CDR2 FYNNEI. V shed 3 bases, J shed 3 bases, and the junction held 5 bases outside the gene matches. Libraries were prepared by immunoSEQ multiplex PCR; TCRdb keeps only in-frame clonotypes and omits some of them. The sample yields about 300,000 clones, over 85% seen once. This TCR was recovered from a woman aged 50 to 60 who had been exposed to COVID-19. The rearrangement links TRBV2 to TRBJ1-5; 7 bases line up with TRBD1. The sample comprised PBMCs or T cells enriched from blood (not recorded which). The CDR3: CASSDRGLNNQPQHF. The CDR3 bases are TGTGCCAGCAGTGATAGGGGGCTTAACAATCAGCCCCAGCATTTT.